This TCR beta chain comes out of a study of OX40 agonist ivuxolimab in advanced cancers. Turning to the study itself: The study enrolled dose-escalation patients with hepatocellular carcinoma, melanoma, renal cell or head and neck cancer. Overall study findings and caveats: Both CD4+ and CD8+ T cell populations in blood had undergone clonal expansion by week 6 at 0.1 to 3.0 mg/kg. Not determined was the antigen specificity of the expanded peripheral T cells.

About this clone: What it binds is unknown.

Germline V gene sequence: CDR1 SGHRS, CDR2 YFSETQ. V was clipped by 5 bases and J by 6 bases, with 15 bases between them. The CDR3 runs 14 residues. Method: immunoSEQ multiplex PCR; TCRdb's copy keeps in-frame clones and lacks some. Of fewer than 25,000 clones in the sample, around 83% are singletons; the top ten hold over 15%. The source is an adult with an advanced solid tumor such as melanoma, head and neck, liver or kidney cancer. V usage is TRBV5-1 and J usage is TRBJ2-1; unclear D gene. The sequencing used CD4+ or CD8+ T cells sorted from blood, collected in a trial of the OX40 agonist ivuxolimab. Written as DNA, the CDR3 is TGCGCCAGCAGGACGGACCGTGCCCCCAATGAGCAGTTCTTC. This codes for CASRTDRAPNEQFF.